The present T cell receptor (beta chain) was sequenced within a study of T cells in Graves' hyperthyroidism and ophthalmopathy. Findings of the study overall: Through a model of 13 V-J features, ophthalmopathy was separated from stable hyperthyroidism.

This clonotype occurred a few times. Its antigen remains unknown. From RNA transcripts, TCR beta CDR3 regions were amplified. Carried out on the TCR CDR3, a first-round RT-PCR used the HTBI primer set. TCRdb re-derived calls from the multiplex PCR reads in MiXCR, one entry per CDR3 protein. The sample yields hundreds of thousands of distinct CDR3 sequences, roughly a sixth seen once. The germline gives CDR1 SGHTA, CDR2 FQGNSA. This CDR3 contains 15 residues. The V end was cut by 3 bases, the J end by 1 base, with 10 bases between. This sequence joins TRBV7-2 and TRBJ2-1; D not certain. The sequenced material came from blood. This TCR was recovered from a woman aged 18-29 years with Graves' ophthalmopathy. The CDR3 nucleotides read TGTGCCAGCAGCTTTGAGGTTACATCCTACAATGAGCAGTTCTTC. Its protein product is CASSFEVTSYNEQFF.